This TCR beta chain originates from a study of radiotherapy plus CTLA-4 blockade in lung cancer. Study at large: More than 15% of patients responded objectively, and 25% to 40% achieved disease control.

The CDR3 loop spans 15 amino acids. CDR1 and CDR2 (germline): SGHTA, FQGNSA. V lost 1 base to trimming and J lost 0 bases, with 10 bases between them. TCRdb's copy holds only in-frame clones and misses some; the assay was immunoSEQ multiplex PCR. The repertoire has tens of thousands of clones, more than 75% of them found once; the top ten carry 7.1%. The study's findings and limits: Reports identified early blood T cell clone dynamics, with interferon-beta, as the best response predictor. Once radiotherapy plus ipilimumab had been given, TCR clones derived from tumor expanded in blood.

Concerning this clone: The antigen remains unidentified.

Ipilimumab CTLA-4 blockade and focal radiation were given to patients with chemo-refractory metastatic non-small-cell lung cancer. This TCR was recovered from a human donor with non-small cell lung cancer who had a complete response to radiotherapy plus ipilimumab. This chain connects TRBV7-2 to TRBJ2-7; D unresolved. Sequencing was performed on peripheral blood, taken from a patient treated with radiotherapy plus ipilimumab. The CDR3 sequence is CASSLVGMSSYEQYV. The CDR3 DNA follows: TGTGCCAGCAGCTTAGTAGGGATGAGCTCCTACGAGCAGTACGTC.